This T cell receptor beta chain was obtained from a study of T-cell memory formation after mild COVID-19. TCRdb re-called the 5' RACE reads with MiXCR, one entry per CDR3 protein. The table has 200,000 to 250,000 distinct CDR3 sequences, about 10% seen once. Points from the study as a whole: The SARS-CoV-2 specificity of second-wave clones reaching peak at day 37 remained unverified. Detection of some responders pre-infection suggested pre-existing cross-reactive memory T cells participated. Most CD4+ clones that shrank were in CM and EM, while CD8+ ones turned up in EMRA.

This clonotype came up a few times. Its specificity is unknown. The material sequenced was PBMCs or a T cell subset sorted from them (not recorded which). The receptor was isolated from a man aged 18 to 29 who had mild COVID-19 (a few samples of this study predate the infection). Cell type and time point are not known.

DNA of the CDR3: TGCGCCAGCAGCTTGGTAGGGGCGGTGGCAGATACGCAGTATTTT. Amino acids: CASSLVGAVADTQYF. The V and J genes are TRBV5-1 and TRBJ2-3, with D maybe TRBD1 (5 bases). The CDR3 runs to 15 residues. V lost 0 bases, J lost 4 bases, and 12 bases lay in between. CDR1 is SGHRS and CDR2 is YFSETQ in the germline V gene.